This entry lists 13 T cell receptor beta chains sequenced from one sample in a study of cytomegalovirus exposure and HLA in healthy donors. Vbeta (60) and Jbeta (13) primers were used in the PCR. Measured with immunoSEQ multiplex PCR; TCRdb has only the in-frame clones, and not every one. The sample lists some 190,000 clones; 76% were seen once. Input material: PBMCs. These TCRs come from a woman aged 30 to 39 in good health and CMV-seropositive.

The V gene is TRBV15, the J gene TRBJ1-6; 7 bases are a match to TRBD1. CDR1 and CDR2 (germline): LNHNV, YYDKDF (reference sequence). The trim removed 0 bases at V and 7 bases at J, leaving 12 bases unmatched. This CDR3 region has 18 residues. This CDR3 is CATSRERVRARGNSPLHF. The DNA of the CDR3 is TGTGCCACCAGCAGAGAAAGGGTCAGGGCCAGGGGGAATTCACCCCTCCACTTT.

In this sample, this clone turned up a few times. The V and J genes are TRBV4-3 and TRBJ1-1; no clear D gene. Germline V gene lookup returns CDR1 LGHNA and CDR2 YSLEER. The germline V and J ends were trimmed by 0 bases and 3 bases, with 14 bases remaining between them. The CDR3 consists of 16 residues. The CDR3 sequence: CASSQDWVFEDTEAFF. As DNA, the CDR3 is TGCGCCAGCAGCCAAGATTGGGTATTCGAGGACACTGAAGCTTTCTTT.

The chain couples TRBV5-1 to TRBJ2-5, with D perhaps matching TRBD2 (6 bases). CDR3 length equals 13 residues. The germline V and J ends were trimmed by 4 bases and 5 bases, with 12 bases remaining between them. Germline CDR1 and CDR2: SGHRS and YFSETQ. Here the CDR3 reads CASSQGGVETQYF. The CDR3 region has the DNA TGCGCCAGCAGCCAAGGCGGGGTTGAGACCCAGTACTTC.

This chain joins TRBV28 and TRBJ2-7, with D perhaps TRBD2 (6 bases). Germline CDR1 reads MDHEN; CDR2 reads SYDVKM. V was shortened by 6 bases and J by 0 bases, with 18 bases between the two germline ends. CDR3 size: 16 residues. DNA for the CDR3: TGTGCCAGCAGCTACCCTCTAGCGAGGAGCTCCTACGAGCAGTACTTC. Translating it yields CASSYPLARSSYEQYF. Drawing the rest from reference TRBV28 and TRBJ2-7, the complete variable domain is DVKVTQSSRYLVKRTGEKVFLECVQDMDHENMFWYRQDPGLGLRLIYFSYDVKMKEKGDIPEGYSVSREKKERFSLILESASTNQTSMYLCASSYPLARSSYEQYFGPGTRLTVT.

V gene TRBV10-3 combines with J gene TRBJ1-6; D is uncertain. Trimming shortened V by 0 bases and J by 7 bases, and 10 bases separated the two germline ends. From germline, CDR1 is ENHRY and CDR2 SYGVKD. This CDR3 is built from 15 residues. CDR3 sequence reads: CAISESQLRNSPLHF. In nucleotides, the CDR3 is TGTGCCATCAGTGAGTCCCAGTTGAGGAATTCACCCCTCCACTTT.

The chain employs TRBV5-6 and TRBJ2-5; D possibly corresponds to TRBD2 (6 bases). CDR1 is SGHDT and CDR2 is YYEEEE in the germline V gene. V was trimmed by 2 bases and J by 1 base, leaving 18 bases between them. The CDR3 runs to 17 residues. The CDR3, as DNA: TGTGCCAGCAGCTTTGGTGGACCCGGGGGAGGCCAAGAGACCCAGTACTTC. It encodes CASSFGGPGGGQETQYF.

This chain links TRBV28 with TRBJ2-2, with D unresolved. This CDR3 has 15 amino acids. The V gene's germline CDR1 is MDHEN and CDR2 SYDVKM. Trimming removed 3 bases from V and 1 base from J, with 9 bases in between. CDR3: CASSFGNLNTGELFF. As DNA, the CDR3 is TGTGCCAGCAGTTTCGGTAATCTGAACACCGGGGAGCTGTTTTTT.

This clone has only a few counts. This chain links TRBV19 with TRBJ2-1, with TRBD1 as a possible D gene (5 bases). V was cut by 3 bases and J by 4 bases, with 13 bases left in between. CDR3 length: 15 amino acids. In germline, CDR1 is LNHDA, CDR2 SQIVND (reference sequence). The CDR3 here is CASSIGRVEYNEQFF. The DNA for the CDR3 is TGTGCCAGTAGTATCGGCAGGGTTGAGTACAATGAGCAGTTCTTC.

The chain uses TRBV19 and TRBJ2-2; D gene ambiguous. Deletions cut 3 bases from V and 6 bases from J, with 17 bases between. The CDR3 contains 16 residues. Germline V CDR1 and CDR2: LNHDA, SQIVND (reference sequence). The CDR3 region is CASSIEISPFSGELFF. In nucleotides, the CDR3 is TGTGCCAGTAGTATTGAGATTAGTCCGTTCTCCGGGGAGCTGTTTTTT.

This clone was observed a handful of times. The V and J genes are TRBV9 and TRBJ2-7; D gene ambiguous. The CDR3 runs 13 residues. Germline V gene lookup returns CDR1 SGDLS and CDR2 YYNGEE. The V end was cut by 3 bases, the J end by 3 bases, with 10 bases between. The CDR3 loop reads CASSGEDFYEQYF. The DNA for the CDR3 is TGTGCCAGCAGCGGAGAAGACTTCTACGAGCAGTACTTC. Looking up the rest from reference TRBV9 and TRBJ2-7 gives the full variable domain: DSGVTQTPKHLITATGQRVTLRCSPRSGDLSVYWYQQSLDQGLQFLIQYYNGEERAKGNILERFSAQQFPDLHSELNLSSLELGDSALYFCASSGEDFYEQYFGPGTRLTVT.

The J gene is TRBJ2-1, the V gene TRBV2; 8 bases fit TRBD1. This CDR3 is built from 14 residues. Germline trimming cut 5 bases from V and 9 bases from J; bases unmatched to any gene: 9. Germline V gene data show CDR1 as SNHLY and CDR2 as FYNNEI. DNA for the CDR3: TGTGCCAGCAGTACACAGGGGGTCATTGGTGAGCAGTTCTTC. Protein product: CASSTQGVIGEQFF.

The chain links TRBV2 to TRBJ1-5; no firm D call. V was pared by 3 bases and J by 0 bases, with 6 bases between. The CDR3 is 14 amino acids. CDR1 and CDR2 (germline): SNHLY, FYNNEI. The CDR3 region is CASSEQYSNQPQHF. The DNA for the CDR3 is TGTGCCAGCAGTGAGCAGTATAGCAATCAGCCCCAGCATTTT.

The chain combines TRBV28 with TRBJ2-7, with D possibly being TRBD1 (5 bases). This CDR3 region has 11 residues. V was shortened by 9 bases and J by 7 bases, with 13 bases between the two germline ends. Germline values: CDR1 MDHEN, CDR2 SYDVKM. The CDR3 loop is CASTQGWEQYF. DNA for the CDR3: TGTGCCAGTACCCAGGGCTGGGAGCAGTACTTC. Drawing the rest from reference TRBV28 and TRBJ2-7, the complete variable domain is DVKVTQSSRYLVKRTGEKVFLECVQDMDHENMFWYRQDPGLGLRLIYFSYDVKMKEKGDIPEGYSVSREKKERFSLILESASTNQTSMYLCASTQGWEQYFGPGTRLTVT.